A single sample is the source of the 20 T cell receptor delta chains below, sequenced in a study of gamma-delta T cells after stem cell transplantation. TCRdb redid the clone calls on the RT-PCR reads with CATT. The table lists about 2,400 delta-chain clones, roughly a fifth of them singletons. The sequenced sample was gamma-delta T cells. The source is a human donor. It is not recorded whose cells these are; they may come from a transplant donor.

This sequence joins TRDV2 and TRDJ1; 7 nucleotides agree with TRDD3. Here the J gene was assigned by germline matching of the DNA, as TCRdb has none. The V gene end was trimmed by 3 bases and the J gene end by 0 bases; junction bases not matched to a gene: 21. The germline V gene encodes CDR1 GEAIGNYY and CDR2 EKD. This CDR3 spans 20 amino acids. CDR3: CACDSRSWTYWGVYTDKLIF. The CDR3 region has the DNA TGTGCCTGTGACTCCCGATCCTGGACGTACTGGGGAGTTTACACCGATAAACTCATCTTT.

V usage is TRDV2 and J usage is TRDJ1, with 9 nucleotides matching TRDD3. The J gene, not given by TCRdb, was assigned here from a germline match of the nucleotide sequence. J lost 8 bases, V lost 1 base, and 7 bases had no gene match. CDR1 and CDR2 (germline): GEAIGNYY, EKD. This CDR3 contains 14 residues. DNA for the CDR3: TGTGCCTGTGACACGAGACTGGGGGAGAAGAAACTCATCTTT. Amino acid sequence: CACDTRLGEKKLIF.

The chain is built from TRDV3 and TRDJ1, with 11 nucleotides matching TRDD3. From germline, CDR1 is TVYSNPD and CDR2 GDNSRS (reference sequence). This CDR3 has 17 amino acids. CDR3 sequence reads: CASGPIGGYAGTDKLIF. As DNA, the CDR3 is TGTGCTTCCGGCCCAATTGGGGGATACGCTGGCACCGATAAACTCATCTTT.

The chain uses TRAV29/DV5 and TRDJ1; 10 nucleotides align to TRDD3. In the absence of a J gene in TCRdb, the DNA was matched to germline to assign it here. Trimming removed 0 bases from V and 2 bases from J; junction bases left unmatched: 13. The germline V gene has CDR1 NSMFDY and CDR2 ISSIKDK. The CDR3 spans 18 residues. The DNA of the CDR3 is TGTGCAGCAAGCGCGAGTTTTGAAGGGGGGATACGGACCGATAAACTCATCTTT. Protein: CAASASFEGGIRTDKLIF. Supplemented by reference TRAV29/DV5 and TRDJ1, the full variable domain reads DQQVKQNSPSLSVQEGRISILNCDYTNSMFDYFLWYKKYPAEGPTFLISISSIKDKNEDGRFTVFLNKSAKHLSLHIVPSQPGDSAVYFCAASASFEGGIRTDKLIFGKGTRVTVEP.

In its sample, this clone was seen a few times. The chain uses TRDV1 and TRDJ1, with 10 bases matching TRDD3. The CDR3 spans 23 residues. V dropped 1 base and J dropped 0; count of bases not matched to a gene: 23. Germline V gene data show CDR1 as TSWWSYY and CDR2 as QGS. The DNA for the CDR3 is TGTGCTCTTGGGGAACCAGATGCCTTTGGGGGATACAACGGACCCACCTACACCGATAAACTCATCTTT. Translated: CALGEPDAFGGYNGPTYTDKLIF.

By proportion, this clone is large. The genes are TRDV2 and TRDJ3, with 13 positions matching TRDD3. The CDR3 spans 20 residues. V was pared by 2 bases and J by 0 bases, with 6 bases of the junction left unmatched. The germline V gene encodes CDR1 GEAIGNYY and CDR2 EKD. CDR3 region: CACDITGGYASSWDTRQMFF. In DNA form, the CDR3 reads TGTGCCTGTGACATTACTGGGGGATACGCGAGCTCCTGGGACACCCGACAGATGTTTTTC.

By share, this clone counts as medium-sized (0.01 to 0.1%). The chain employs TRDV2 and TRDJ3; TRDD3 agrees at 11 bases. CDR3 length: 18 residues. Looked up from germline, CDR1 is GEAIGNYY and CDR2 is EKD. With V trimmed by 2 bases and J by 0 bases, 2 bases remained unmatched. CDR3 nucleotides: TGTGCCTGTGACAGTACTGGGGGATACTCCTGGGACACCCGACAGATGTTTTTC. Its protein product is CACDSTGGYSWDTRQMFF.

This clone was found once. The V gene is TRDV2, the J gene TRDJ1; TRDD3 aligns across 7 bases. The J gene, not given by TCRdb, was assigned here from a germline match of the nucleotide sequence. The CDR3 contains 19 residues. The junction had 17 bases not matched to a gene; V was cut back by 2 bases and J by 0 bases. From germline, CDR1 is GEAIGNYY and CDR2 EKD. CDR3 DNA: TGTGCCTGTGACAGTACTGGGGTAACCAGCACCAGGTACACCGATAAACTCATCTTT. As protein: CACDSTGVTSTRYTDKLIF.

The genes are TRDV1 and TRDJ2; D unclear. The germline V and J ends were trimmed by 0 bases and 3 bases, with 8 bases remaining between them. The germline V gene encodes CDR1 TSWWSYY and CDR2 QGS. CDR3 size: 15 residues. CDR3 region: CALGELKGLTAQLFF. The CDR3, as DNA: TGTGCTCTTGGGGAACTAAAGGGGCTGACAGCACAACTCTTCTTT.

With regard to this clone: The same CDR3 can be traced to other DNA sequences in this sample. The chain links TRDV1 to TRDJ1; D is unresolved. TCRdb lists no J gene, so it was determined here by aligning the DNA to germline. V lost 4 bases to trimming and J lost 5 bases, with 5 bases between them. The CDR3 is made up of 11 amino acids. Germline assignment: CDR1 TSWWSYY and CDR2 QGS. As DNA, the CDR3 is TGTGCTCTTGGGGGCACGGATAAACTCATCTTT. Residues: CALGGTDKLIF.

This clone was found a few times. One end of the junction varies from germline; a read error may be responsible. V gene TRDV3 combines with J gene TRDJ1; unclear D gene. This CDR3 is built from 14 residues. CDR1 is TVYSNPD and CDR2 is GDNSRS in the germline V gene (reference sequence). As DNA, the CDR3 is TGTGCCTTTAGGTCGGCTCCAAGCACCGATAGACTCATCTTT. Its translation is CAFRSAPSTDRLIF.

The CDR3 DNA sequence: TGTGCTGGTGGGGAAAGGGCCCACGGGGGGACCCCCAGCGATAAACTCATCTTT. Its translation is CAGGERAHGGTPSDKLIF. No call was made for the V gene; the J gene is TRDJ1; the D call TRDD3 from the table was never checked on the DNA. The CDR3 is made up of 18 amino acids.

This clone came up a few times. The rearrangement uses TRAV29/DV5 and TRDJ2; D may be TRDD3 (5 bases). There are 17 residues in the CDR3. V was trimmed by 0 bases and J by 0 bases, leaving 15 bases between them. Germline V gene lookup returns CDR1 NSMFDY and CDR2 ISSIKDK. The chain's CDR3 is CAASAIPAPSLTAQLFF. The DNA for the CDR3 is TGTGCAGCAAGCGCGATACCAGCCCCATCTTTGACAGCACAACTCTTCTTT.

The chain joins TRDV2 to TRDJ3; 8 bases are shared with TRDD3. This CDR3 comprises 19 residues. The V gene's germline CDR1 is GEAIGNYY and CDR2 EKD. J was trimmed by 0 bases and V by 4 bases; bases with no gene match: 10. DNA for the CDR3: TGTGCCTGTGATAAAGTACTGGGGGCTTACTCCTGGGACACCCGACAGATGTTTTTC. Translated: CACDKVLGAYSWDTRQMFF.

Regarding this clone: This may be a read error: a much more frequent sequence differs by one nucleotide. This sample also contains other DNA sequences that code for the same CDR3. The rearrangement links TRDV2 to TRDJ3; 8 bases are a match to TRDD3. The CDR3 covers 18 residues. CDR1 is GEAIGNYY and CDR2 is EKD in the germline V gene. Losses at the gene ends were 0 bases for V and 0 bases for J; bases not matched to a gene: 3. CDR3 sequence: CACDTWGIRSWDTRQMFF. CDR3 bases: TGTGCCTGTGACACCTGGGGGATCCGCTCCTGGGACACCCGACAGATGTTTTTC.

Comments on this clone: A much more abundant neighbour one base away suggests this may be a read error. The chain couples TRDV2 to TRDJ3, with D possibly matching TRDD3 (5 bases). Germline V lookup: CDR1 GEAIGNYY, CDR2 EKD. CDR3 size: 19 residues. The CDR3 here is CACDTVGSVSSLDTRQMFF. The CDR3 nucleotides read TGTGCCTGTGACACCGTGGGATCCGTTAGCTCCTTGGACACCCGACAGATGTTTTTC.

The chain is built from TRDV3 and TRDJ2, with TRDD3 identical over 12 bases. TCRdb offers no J gene call, so here the DNA was matched to germline to obtain one. Germline V gene lookup returns CDR1 TVYSNPD and CDR2 GDNSRS (reference sequence). This CDR3 spans 18 amino acids. V was clipped by 2 bases and J by 0 bases; unmatched bases: 10. The CDR3, as DNA: TGTGCCTTTTCCTGTACTGGGGGATACTTGGCTTTGACAGCACAACTCTTCTTT. It yields the protein CAFSCTGGYLALTAQLFF.

This chain uses TRDV3 with TRDJ1, with 11 bases fitting TRDD3. Assignment of the J gene here rests on matching the DNA to germline, because TCRdb gives none. Germline V gene data show CDR1 as TVYSNPD and CDR2 as GDNSRS (reference sequence). After removal of 4 bases from V and 4 bases from J, the junction contained 14 bases not matched to a gene. The CDR3 contains 16 residues. CDR3 amino acids: CACPGGNWGIDDKLIF. As DNA, the CDR3 is TGTGCCTGCCCTGGGGGGAACTGGGGGATAGACGATAAACTCATCTTT.

This clone occurred a few times. A much larger clone lies one base from this, so it may be a read error. This rearrangement joins TRDV3 to TRDJ1, with TRDD2 as a possible D gene (5 bases). The CDR3 loop spans 15 amino acids. In germline, CDR1 is TVYSNPD, CDR2 GDNSRS (reference sequence). The CDR3 coding sequence is TGTGCCTTCGGGGCGCGGCTTCCGCGGGTGACTAAACTCACCTTT. It codes for CAFGARLPRVTKLTF.

The genes are TRDV1 and TRDJ1; the D gene is possibly TRDD2 (6 bases). The J gene was missing in TCRdb and was found by matching the end of the DNA to germline. The CDR3 is 19 amino acids. The V end lost 0 bases, the J end lost 0 bases, and 20 bases lay between the germline ends. Germline-derived CDR1 and CDR2 are TSWWSYY and QGS. The CDR3 bases are TGTGCTCTTGGGGAACTGCTCCTACGAGGGGTACCGTACACCGATAAACTCATCTTT. This encodes CALGELLLRGVPYTDKLIF.